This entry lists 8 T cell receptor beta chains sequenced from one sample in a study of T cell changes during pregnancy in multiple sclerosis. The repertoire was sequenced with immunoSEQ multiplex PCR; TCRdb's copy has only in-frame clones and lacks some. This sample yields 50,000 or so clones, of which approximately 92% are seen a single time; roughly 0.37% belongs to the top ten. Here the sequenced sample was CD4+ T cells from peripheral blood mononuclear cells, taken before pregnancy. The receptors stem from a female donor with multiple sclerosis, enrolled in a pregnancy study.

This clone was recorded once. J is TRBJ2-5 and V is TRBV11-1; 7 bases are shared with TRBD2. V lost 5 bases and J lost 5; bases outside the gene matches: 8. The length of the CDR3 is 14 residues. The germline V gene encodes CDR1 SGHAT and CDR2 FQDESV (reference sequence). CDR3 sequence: CASSAQLGGETQYF. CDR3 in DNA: TGTGCCAGCAGCGCTCAGTTGGGGGGGGAGACCCAGTACTTC.

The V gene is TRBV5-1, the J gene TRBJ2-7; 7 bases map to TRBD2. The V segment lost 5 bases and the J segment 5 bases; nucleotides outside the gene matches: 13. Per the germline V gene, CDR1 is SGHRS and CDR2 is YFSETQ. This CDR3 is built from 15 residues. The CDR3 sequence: CASSSDGGKVDEQYF. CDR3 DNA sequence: TGCGCCAGCAGTTCGGACGGGGGGAAGGTTGACGAGCAGTACTTC.

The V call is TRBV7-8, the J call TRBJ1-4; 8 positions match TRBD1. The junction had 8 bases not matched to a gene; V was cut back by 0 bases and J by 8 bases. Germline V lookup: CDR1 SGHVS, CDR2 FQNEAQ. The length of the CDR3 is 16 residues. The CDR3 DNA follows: TGTGCCAGCAGCTTAGCCGGCGACAGGGGTGAGGAAAAACTGTTTTTT. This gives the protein CASSLAGDRGEEKLFF.

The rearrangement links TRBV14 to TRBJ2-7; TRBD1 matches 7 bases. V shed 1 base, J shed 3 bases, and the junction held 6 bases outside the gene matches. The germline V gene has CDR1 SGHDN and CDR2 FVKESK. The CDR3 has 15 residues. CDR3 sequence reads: CASSQGLAGGYEQYF. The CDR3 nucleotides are TGTGCCAGCAGCCAAGGTTTAGCAGGGGGCTACGAGCAGTACTTC.

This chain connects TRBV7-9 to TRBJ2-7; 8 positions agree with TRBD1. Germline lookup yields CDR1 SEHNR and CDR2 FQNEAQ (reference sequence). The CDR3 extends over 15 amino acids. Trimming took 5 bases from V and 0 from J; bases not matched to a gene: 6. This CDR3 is CASSLGQVSSYEQYF. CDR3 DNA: TGTGCCAGCAGCCTGGGACAGGTAAGCTCCTACGAGCAGTACTTC. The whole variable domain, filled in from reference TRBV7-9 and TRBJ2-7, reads DTGVSQNPRHKITKRGQNVTFRCDPISEHNRLYWYRQTLGQGPEFLTYFQNEAQLEKSRLLSDRFSAERPKGSFSTLEIQRTEQGDSAMYLCASSLGQVSSYEQYFGPGTRLTVT.

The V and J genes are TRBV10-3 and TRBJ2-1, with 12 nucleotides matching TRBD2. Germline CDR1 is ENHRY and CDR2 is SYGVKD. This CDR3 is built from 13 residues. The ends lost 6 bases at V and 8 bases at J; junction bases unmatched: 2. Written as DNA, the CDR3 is TGTGCCATCAGGACTAGCGGGAGCGATGAGCAGTTCTTC. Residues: CAIRTSGSDEQFF.

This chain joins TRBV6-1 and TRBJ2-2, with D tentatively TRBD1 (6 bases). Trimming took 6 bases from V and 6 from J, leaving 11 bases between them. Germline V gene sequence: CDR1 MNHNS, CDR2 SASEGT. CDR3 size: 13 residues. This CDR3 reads CASSTGWAGELFF. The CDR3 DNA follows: TGTGCCAGCAGCACAGGGTGGGCCGGGGAGCTGTTTTTT.

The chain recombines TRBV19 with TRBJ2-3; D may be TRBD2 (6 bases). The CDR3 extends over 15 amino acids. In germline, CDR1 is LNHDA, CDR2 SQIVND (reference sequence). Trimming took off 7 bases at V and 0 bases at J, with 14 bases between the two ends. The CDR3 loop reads CASNPLGTSTDTQYF. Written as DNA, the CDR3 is TGTGCCAGTAACCCACTGGGGACTAGCACAGATACGCAGTATTTT.